The next 17 T cell receptor beta chains were all read from a single sample in a study of cytomegalovirus exposure and HLA in healthy donors. The PCR had 60 Vbeta and 13 Jbeta primers. Using immunoSEQ multiplex PCR, the repertoire was profiled, and TCRdb retains in-frame clones only, with some absent. The profile shows approximately 170,000 clones, around two thirds of them singletons. Sequenced input: PBMCs. Source of these receptors: a man aged 35 to 55 in good health and CMV-seronegative.

This clone has only one observation. V usage is TRBV11-2 and J usage is TRBJ2-4, with 11 bases lining up with TRBD2. The length of the CDR3 is 14 residues. Germline CDR1 reads SGHAT; CDR2 reads FQNNGV. The V gene end was trimmed by 8 bases and the J gene end by 6 bases; junction bases not matched to a gene: 6. This chain's CDR3 is CASLAGGRGNIQYF. DNA of the CDR3: TGTGCCAGCCTAGCGGGGGGCCGTGGAAACATTCAGTACTTC. The full variable domain, with the rest looked up from reference TRBV11-2 and TRBJ2-4, is EAGVAQSPRYKIIEKRQSVAFWCNPISGHATLYWYQQILGQGPKLLIQFQNNGVVDDSQLPKDRFSAERLKGVDSTLKIQPAKLEDSAVYLCASLAGGRGNIQYFGAGTRLSVL.

The gene calls are TRBV7-2 and TRBJ2-7; 7 bases map to TRBD2. The CDR3 contains 15 residues. Germline values: CDR1 SGHTA, CDR2 FQGNSA. V lost 1 base and J lost 6; bases outside the gene matches: 9. The CDR3 here is CASSLVAGREGEQYF. CDR3 DNA: TGTGCCAGCAGCTTAGTCGCGGGTAGGGAGGGCGAGCAGTACTTC.

The genes are TRBV28 and TRBJ1-6; 9 bases match TRBD1. The CDR3 extends over 15 amino acids. J was trimmed by 7 bases and V by 6 bases; bases with no gene match: 7. Germline values: CDR1 MDHEN, CDR2 SYDVKM. The CDR3 is CASRAGQGLNSPLHF. The CDR3, as DNA: TGTGCCAGCAGGGCTGGACAGGGGTTGAATTCACCCCTCCACTTT.

The J gene is TRBJ2-2, the V gene TRBV11-2, with 8 bases lining up with TRBD2. Germline CDR1 and CDR2: SGHAT and FQNNGV. The CDR3 sequence is 15 residues long. Trimming took 1 base from V and 6 from J; bases not matched to a gene: 4. The chain's CDR3 is CASSLGGLGPGELFF. The CDR3 nucleotides read TGTGCCAGCAGCTTAGGGGGACTAGGCCCCGGGGAGCTGTTTTTT.

The V call is TRBV13, the J call TRBJ2-7, with D tentatively TRBD1 (6 bases). Germline V gene lookup returns CDR1 PRHDT and CDR2 FYEKMQ (reference sequence). The CDR3 totals 13 residues. The V end was cut by 4 bases, the J end by 5 bases, with 12 bases between. The CDR3 here is CASSSDRNNEQYF. The CDR3 DNA is TGTGCCAGCAGCTCTGACAGGAATAACGAGCAGTACTTC.

In its sample, this clone was seen a few times. The rearrangement uses TRBV4-1 and TRBJ1-5; D perhaps matches TRBD1 (6 bases). The CDR3 length is 16 residues. Per the germline V gene, CDR1 is MGHRA and CDR2 is YSYEKL. V was trimmed by 2 bases and J by 2 bases, leaving 13 bases between them. This chain's CDR3 is CASSQSGGLGNQPQHF. The CDR3 DNA reads as TGCGCCAGCAGCCAATCCGGGGGGCTGGGCAATCAGCCCCAGCATTTT.

The chain uses TRBV30 and TRBJ1-5; tentatively, D is TRBD1 (5 bases). This CDR3 is built from 15 residues. The germline V gene has CDR1 GTSNPN and CDR2 SVGIG (reference sequence). V was cut by 3 bases and J by 1 base, with 13 bases left in between. CDR3 nucleotide sequence: TGTGCCTGGAGCATAGGGGCCTGGAGCAATCAGCCCCAGCATTTT. Protein product: CAWSIGAWSNQPQHF.

The rearrangement joins TRBV6-5 to TRBJ2-7; 8 bases map to TRBD1. With 5 bases clipped from V and 3 bases from J, the junction kept 6 bases outside the gene matches. Germline V gene lookup returns CDR1 MNHEY and CDR2 SVGAGI. The CDR3 loop spans 14 amino acids. DNA for the CDR3: TGTGCCAGCAGTCCTTACAGGGGGGACTACGAGCAGTACTTC. Translating gives CASSPYRGDYEQYF.

The CDR3 sequence: CASSFDRDSNQPQHF. The CDR3 bases are TGTGCCAGCAGTTTCGACAGAGATAGCAATCAGCCCCAGCATTTT. The V gene is TRBV2, the J gene TRBJ1-5, with a possible D match to TRBD1 (5 bases). Germline lookup yields CDR1 SNHLY and CDR2 FYNNEI. This CDR3 spans 15 amino acids. V lost 5 bases and J lost 0, with 11 bases in between.

The chain links TRBV6-5 to TRBJ1-1; 8 bases map to TRBD1. The CDR3 is 13 residues long. CDR1 is MNHEY, CDR2 SVGAGI, per germline. Trimming removed 6 bases from V and 3 bases from J; junction bases left unmatched: 3. CDR3 nucleotide sequence: TGTGCCAGCAGAACGACAGGGGACACTGAAGCTTTCTTT. Translation: CASRTTGDTEAFF.

The genes are TRBV7-9 and TRBJ2-5; perhaps TRBD1 as D (6 bases). Germline assignment: CDR1 SEHNR and CDR2 FQNEAQ (reference sequence). The V end lost 7 bases, the J end lost 0 bases, and 12 bases lay between the germline ends. This CDR3 has 14 residues. Here the CDR3 reads CASNMRGYQETQYF. The CDR3 DNA reads TGTGCCAGCAATATGAGGGGGTACCAAGAGACCCAGTACTTC.

The chain carries TRBV15 and TRBJ2-1; TRBD2 aligns across 9 bases. The CDR3 is 17 amino acids. Germline assignment: CDR1 LNHNV and CDR2 YYDKDF (reference sequence). With V trimmed by 0 bases and J by 6 bases, 9 bases remained unmatched. As DNA, the CDR3 is TGTGCCACCAGCAGAGATCTGGTAGCGGGGGCCCTCAATGAGCAGTTCTTC. This encodes CATSRDLVAGALNEQFF.

The chain couples TRBV16 to TRBJ1-4; D unresolved. Germline-derived CDR1 and CDR2 are KGHSY and FQNENV. This CDR3 is 14 amino acids long. Trimming left V 4 bases short and J 8 bases short, with 14 bases between. Here the CDR3 DNA reads TGTGCCAGCAGCCCAGGACTAGGCGGGGAAAAACTGTTTTTT. It specifies CASSPGLGGEKLFF.

In its sample, this clone was seen a few times. The chain is built from TRBV7-9 and TRBJ2-2; TRBD2 agrees at 10 bases. The CDR3 runs to 16 residues. Per germline, CDR1 SEHNR and CDR2 FQNEAQ (reference sequence). The J segment lost 2 bases and the V segment lost 5 bases, leaving 5 bases of the junction unmatched. The CDR3 DNA sequence: TGTGCCAGCAGCACTAGCGGGGCCGATAACACCGGGGAGCTGTTTTTT. Translating gives CASSTSGADNTGELFF.

This chain joins TRBV7-9 and TRBJ1-1, with D unclear. Germline assignment: CDR1 SEHNR and CDR2 FQNEAQ (reference sequence). Deletions cut 1 base from V and 0 bases from J, with 12 bases between. The length of the CDR3 is 16 residues. The chain's CDR3 is CASSLGRFTVNTEAFF. The CDR3 nucleotides are TGTGCCAGCAGCTTAGGGAGGTTTACGGTGAACACTGAAGCTTTCTTT.

The rearrangement links TRBV5-1 to TRBJ2-2; possible D gene TRBD1, 6 bases. Germline V CDR1 and CDR2: SGHRS, YFSETQ. V lost 5 bases and J 0 bases, leaving 11 bases between the germline ends. This CDR3 has 15 amino acids. CDR3: CASRLTGTNTGELFF. CDR3 coding DNA: TGCGCCAGCAGGTTAACAGGGACGAACACCGGGGAGCTGTTTTTT.

V usage is TRBV7-6 and J usage is TRBJ1-5; 7 nucleotides line up with TRBD1. The length of the CDR3 is 15 residues. V lost 2 bases to trimming and J lost 5 bases; unmatched junction nucleotides: 6. CDR1 is SGHVS, CDR2 FNYEAQ, per germline. The CDR3 sequence is CASSLRQGGYQPQHF. CDR3 DNA: TGTGCCAGCAGCTTAAGACAGGGAGGATATCAGCCCCAGCATTTT.